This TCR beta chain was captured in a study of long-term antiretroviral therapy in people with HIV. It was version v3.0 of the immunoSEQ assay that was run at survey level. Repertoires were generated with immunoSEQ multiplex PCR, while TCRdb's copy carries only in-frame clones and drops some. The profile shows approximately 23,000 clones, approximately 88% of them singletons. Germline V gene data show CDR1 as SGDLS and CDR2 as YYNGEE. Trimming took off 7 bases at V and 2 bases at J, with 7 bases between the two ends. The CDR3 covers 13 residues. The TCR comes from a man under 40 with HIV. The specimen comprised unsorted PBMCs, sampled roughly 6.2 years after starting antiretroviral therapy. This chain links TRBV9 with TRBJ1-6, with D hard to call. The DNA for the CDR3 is TGTGCCAGCGGGGTCGCCTATAATTCACCCCTCCACTTT. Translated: CASGVAYNSPLHF. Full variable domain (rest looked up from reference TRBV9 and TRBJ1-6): DSGVTQTPKHLITATGQRVTLRCSPRSGDLSVYWYQQSLDQGLQFLIQYYNGEERAKGNILERFSAQQFPDLHSELNLSSLELGDSALYFCASGVAYNSPLHFGNGTRLTVT.